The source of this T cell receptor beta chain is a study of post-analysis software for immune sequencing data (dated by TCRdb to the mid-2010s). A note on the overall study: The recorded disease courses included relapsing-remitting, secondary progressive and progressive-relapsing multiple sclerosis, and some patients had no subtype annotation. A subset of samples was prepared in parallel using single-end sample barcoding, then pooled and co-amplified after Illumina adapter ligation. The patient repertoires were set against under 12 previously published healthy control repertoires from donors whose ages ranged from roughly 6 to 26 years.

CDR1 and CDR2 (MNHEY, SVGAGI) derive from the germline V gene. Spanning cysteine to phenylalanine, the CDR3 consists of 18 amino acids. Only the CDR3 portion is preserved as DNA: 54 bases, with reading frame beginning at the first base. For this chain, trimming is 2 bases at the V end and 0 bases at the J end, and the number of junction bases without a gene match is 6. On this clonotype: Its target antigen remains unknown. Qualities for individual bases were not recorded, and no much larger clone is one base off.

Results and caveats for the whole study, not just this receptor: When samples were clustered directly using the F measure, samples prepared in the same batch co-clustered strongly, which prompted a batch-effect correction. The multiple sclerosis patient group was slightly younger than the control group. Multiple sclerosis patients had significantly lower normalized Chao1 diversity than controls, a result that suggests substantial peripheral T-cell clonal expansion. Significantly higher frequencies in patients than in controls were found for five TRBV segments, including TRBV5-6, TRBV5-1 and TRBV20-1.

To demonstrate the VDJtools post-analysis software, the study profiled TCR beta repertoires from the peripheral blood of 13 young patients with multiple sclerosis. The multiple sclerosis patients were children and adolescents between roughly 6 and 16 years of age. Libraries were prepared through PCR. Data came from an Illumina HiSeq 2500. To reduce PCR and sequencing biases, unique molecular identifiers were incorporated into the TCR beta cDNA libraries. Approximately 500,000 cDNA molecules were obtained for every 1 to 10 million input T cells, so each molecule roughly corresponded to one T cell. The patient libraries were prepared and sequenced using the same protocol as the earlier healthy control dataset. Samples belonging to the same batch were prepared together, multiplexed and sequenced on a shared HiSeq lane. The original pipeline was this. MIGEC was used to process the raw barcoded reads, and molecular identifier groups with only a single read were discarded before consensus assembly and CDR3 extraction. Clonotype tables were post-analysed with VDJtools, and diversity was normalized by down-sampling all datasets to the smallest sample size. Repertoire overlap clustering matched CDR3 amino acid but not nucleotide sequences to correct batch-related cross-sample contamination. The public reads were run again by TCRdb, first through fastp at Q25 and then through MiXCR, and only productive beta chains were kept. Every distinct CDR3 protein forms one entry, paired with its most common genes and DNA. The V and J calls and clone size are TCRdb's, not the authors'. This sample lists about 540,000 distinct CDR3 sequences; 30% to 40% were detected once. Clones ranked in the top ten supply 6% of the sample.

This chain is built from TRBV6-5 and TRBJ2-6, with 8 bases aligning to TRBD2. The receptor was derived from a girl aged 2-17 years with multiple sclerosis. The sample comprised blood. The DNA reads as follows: TGTGCCAGCAGTTACCTGGTAGCGGGATTCTCTGGGGCCAACGTCCTGACTTTC. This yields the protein CASSYLVAGFSGANVLTF.